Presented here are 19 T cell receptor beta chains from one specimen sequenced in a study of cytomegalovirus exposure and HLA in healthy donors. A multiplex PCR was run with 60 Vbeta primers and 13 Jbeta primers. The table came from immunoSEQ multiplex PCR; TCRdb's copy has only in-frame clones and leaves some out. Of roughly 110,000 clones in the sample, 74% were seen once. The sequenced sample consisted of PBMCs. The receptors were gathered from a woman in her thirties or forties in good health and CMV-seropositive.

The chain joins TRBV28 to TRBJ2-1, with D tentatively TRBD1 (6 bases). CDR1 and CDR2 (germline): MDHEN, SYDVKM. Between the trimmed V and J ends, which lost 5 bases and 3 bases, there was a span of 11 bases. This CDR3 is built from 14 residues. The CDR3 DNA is TGTGCCAGCAGTCTACGGACAGACTACAATGAGCAGTTCTTC. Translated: CASSLRTDYNEQFF.

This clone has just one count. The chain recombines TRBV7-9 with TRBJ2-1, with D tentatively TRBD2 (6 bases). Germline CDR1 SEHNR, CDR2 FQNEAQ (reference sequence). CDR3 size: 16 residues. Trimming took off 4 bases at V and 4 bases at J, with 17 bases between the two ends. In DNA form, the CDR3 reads TGTGCCAGCAGCTCGGGGAAAGGACTAAGTTACAATGAGCAGTTCTTC. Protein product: CASSSGKGLSYNEQFF.

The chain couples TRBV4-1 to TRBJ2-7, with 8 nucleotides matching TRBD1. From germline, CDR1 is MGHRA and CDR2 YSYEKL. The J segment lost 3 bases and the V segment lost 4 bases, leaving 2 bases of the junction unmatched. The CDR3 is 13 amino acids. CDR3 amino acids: CASSLGQGYEQYF. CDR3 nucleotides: TGCGCCAGCAGCCTAGGACAGGGCTACGAGCAGTACTTC.

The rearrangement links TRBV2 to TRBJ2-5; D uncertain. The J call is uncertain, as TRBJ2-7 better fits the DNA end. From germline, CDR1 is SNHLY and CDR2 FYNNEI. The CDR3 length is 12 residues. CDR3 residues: CASSEVSYEQYF. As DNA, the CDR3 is TGTGCCAGCAGTGAAGTATCCTACGAGCAGTACTTC.

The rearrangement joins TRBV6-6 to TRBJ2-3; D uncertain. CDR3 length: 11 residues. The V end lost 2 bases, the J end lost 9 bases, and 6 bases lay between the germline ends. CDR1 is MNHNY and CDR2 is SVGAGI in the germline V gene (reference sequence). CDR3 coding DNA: TGTGCCAGCAGTTACCCGAGGACGCAGTATTTT. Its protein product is CASSYPRTQYF.

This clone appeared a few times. The CDR3 bases are TGCGCCAGCAGCTCCGGACAGGCTAGGGATTCACCCCTCCACTTT. It yields the protein CASSSGQARDSPLHF. The V and J genes are TRBV5-1 and TRBJ1-6; 7 nucleotides match TRBD1. Germline V gene lookup returns CDR1 SGHRS and CDR2 YFSETQ. There are 15 residues in the CDR3. With V trimmed by 3 bases and J by 8 bases, 8 bases remained unmatched.

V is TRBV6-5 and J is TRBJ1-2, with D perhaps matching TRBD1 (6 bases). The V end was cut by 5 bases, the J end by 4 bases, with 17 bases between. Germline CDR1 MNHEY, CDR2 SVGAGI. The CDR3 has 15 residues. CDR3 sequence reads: CASSRATGSFYGYTF. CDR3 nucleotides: TGTGCCAGCAGTAGAGCGACAGGTTCCTTCTATGGCTACACCTTC.

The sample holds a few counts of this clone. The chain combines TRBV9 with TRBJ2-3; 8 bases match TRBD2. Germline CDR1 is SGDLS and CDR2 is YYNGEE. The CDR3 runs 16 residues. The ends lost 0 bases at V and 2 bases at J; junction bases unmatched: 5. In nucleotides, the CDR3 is TGTGCCAGCAGCGTAGAGAGACTAGCGATCACAGATACGCAGTATTTT. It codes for CASSVERLAITDTQYF. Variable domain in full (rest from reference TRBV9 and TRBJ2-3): DSGVTQTPKHLITATGQRVTLRCSPRSGDLSVYWYQQSLDQGLQFLIQYYNGEERAKGNILERFSAQQFPDLHSELNLSSLELGDSALYFCASSVERLAITDTQYFGPGTRLTVL.

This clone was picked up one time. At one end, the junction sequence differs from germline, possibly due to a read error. CDR3 loop: CASSVWSSGNTIYF. The CDR3 coding sequence is TGTGCCAGCAGTGTATGGAGCTCTGGAAACACCATATATTTT. The rearrangement uses TRBV28 and TRBJ1-3; D gene ambiguous. This CDR3 contains 14 residues. CDR1 MDHEN and CDR2 SYDVKM come from the germline V gene.

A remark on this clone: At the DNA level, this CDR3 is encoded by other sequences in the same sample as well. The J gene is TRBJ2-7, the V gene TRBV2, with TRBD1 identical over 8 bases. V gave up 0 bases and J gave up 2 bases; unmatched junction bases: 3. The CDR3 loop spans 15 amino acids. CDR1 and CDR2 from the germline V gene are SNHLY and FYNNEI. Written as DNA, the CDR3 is TGTGCCAGCAGTGAAGCCGGGACAGGCACCTACGAGCAGTACTTC. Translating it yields CASSEAGTGTYEQYF.

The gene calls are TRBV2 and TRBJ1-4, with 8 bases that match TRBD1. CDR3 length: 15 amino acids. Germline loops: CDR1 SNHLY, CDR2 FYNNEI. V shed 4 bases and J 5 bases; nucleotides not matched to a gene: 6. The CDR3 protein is CASSVEGQANEKLFF. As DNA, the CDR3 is TGTGCCAGCAGTGTTGAGGGACAGGCGAATGAAAAACTGTTTTTT.

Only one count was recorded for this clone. DNA for the CDR3: TGTGCCAGCAGCCCGGGACAGGTTCAGGACGAGCAGTACTTC. Translation gives CASSPGQVQDEQYF. The rearrangement joins TRBV9 to TRBJ2-7, with 8 bases matching TRBD1. The CDR3 loop spans 14 amino acids. Germline loops: CDR1 SGDLS, CDR2 YYNGEE. Germline trimming cut 4 bases from V and 5 bases from J; bases unmatched to any gene: 8.

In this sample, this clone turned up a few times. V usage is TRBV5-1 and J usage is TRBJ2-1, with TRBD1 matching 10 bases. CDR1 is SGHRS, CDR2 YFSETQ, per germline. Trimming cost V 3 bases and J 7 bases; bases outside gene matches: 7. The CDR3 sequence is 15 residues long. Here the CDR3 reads CASSSGTGVTNEQFF. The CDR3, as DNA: TGCGCCAGCAGCTCCGGGACAGGGGTTACAAATGAGCAGTTCTTC.

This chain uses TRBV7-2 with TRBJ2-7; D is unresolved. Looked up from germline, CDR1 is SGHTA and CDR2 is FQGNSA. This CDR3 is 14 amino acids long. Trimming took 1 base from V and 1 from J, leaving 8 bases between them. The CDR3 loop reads CASSLGPRSYEQYF. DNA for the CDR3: TGTGCCAGCAGCTTAGGCCCCAGGTCCTACGAGCAGTACTTC.

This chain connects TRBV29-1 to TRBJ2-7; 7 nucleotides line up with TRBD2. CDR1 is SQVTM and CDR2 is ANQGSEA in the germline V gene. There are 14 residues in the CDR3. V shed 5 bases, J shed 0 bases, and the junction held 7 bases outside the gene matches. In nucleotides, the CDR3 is TGCAGCGTTATACCGGGACTACACTCCTACGAGCAGTACTTC. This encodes CSVIPGLHSYEQYF.

The CDR3 coding sequence is TGTGCCGAACTCACAGAACTCGGCGTCCGGGGGTACGAGCAGTACTTC. As protein: CAELTELGVRGYEQYF. The V gene is TRBV25-1, the J gene TRBJ2-7, with TRBD2 as a possible D gene (6 bases). This CDR3 spans 16 amino acids. Germline loops: CDR1 MGHDK, CDR2 SYGVNS. The V gene lost 11 bases and the J gene lost 4 bases, with 27 bases spanning the gap.

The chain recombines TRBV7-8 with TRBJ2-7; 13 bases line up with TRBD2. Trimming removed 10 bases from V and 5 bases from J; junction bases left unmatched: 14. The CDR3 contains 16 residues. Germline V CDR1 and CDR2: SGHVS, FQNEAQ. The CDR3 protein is CATKLGTSGARDEQYF. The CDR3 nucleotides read TGTGCCACCAAACTTGGGACTAGCGGGGCTAGGGACGAGCAGTACTTC.

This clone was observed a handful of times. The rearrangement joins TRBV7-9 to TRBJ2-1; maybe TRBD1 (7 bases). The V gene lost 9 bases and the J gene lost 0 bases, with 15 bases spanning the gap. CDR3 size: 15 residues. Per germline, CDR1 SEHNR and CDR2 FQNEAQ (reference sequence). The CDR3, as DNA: TGTGCCAGGGGAGGCAGGGGGAGCTCCTACAATGAGCAGTTCTTC. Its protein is CARGGRGSSYNEQFF.

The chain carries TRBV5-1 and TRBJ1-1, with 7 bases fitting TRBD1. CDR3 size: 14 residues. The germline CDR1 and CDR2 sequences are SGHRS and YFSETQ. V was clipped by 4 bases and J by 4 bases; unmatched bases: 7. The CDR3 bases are TGCGCCAGCAGCGGCGGGACAGAAGGCACTGAAGCTTTCTTT. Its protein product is CASSGGTEGTEAFF.